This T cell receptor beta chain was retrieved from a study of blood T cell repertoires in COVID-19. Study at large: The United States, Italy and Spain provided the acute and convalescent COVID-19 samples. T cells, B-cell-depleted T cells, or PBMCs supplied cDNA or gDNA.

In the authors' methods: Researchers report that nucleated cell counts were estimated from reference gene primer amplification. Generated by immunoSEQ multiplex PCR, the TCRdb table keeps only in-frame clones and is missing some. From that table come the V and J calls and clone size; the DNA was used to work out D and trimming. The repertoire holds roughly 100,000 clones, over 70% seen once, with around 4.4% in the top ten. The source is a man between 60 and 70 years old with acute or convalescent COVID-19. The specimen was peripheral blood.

CDR3 amino acids: CAISLSSTGDYTF. In nucleotides, the CDR3 is TGTGCCATCAGCCTATCAAGCACAGGGGACTACACCTTC. The rearrangement links TRBV10-3 to TRBJ1-2, with TRBD1 matching over 7 bases. The CDR3 has 13 amino acids. The V and J ends lost 6 bases and 10 bases, in that order; junction bases with no gene match: 11. Germline CDR1 and CDR2: ENHRY and SYGVKD.